This TCR beta chain was captured by sequencing in a study of T cells in Graves' hyperthyroidism and ophthalmopathy. Across the study: Sampling of peripheral blood happened at initial diagnosis, prior to any treatment. Findings and limits, study-wide: Ophthalmopathy prediction by the model preceded onset by a median roughly 6 months.

Points on this clonotype: Its specificity is unknown.

Uncontrolled infection, other autoimmune disease, pregnancy and lactation each barred patients from inclusion. The TCR beta CDR3 regions underwent amplification using RNA transcripts as the source. The HTBI primer set was used in a first-round RT-PCR of the TCR CDR3. TCRdb reanalysed the multiplex PCR reads using MiXCR and keeps one entry per CDR3 protein. Altogether some 350,000 distinct CDR3 sequences are present, approximately 14% being singletons, with the ten largest covering around a quarter. This clonotype originated in a woman aged 18-35 years with Graves' hyperthyroidism that later progressed to Graves' ophthalmopathy. Material: blood.

CDR3 DNA sequence: TGTGCCAGTAGTGCGTACAGGGGAGGGGCCTACGAGCAGTACTTC. Translated: CASSAYRGGAYEQYF. The chain recombines TRBV19 with TRBJ2-7; D is possibly TRBD1 or TRBD2 (7 bases each). Germline assignment: CDR1 LNHDA and CDR2 SQIVND (reference sequence). The V and J ends lost 5 bases and 2 bases respectively, with 16 bases between them. CDR3 length: 15 amino acids.